This T cell receptor beta chain was captured by sequencing in a study of CD8+ T cells in alopecia areata. Study overall: Treated patients were scored for severity by percent of scalp affected. Findings and caveats of the study: Researchers say the link of baseline CD8+ expansion to response remains uncertain, with one nonresponder.

V lost 0 bases to trimming and J lost 2 bases, with 10 bases between them. Germline V lookup: CDR1 SGDLS, CDR2 YYNGEE. The CDR3 has 15 residues. As concerns this clone: Antigen unknown.

cDNA reverse transcribed from extracted RNA served as the sequencing template. Measured with immunoSEQ multiplex PCR; TCRdb has only the in-frame clones, and not every one. The profile shows 90,000 or so clones, 44% of them singletons. Regarding treatment: oral pan-JAK inhibitor, 5-10 mg twice daily. Collected material from alopecia areata patients comprised lesional scalp punch biopsies and peripheral blood. The V gene is TRBV9, the J gene TRBJ2-3, with D unresolved. The specimen was CD8+ T cells sorted from blood, collected at week 24, from a patient treated with tofacitinib. The sequence was obtained from a human donor with alopecia areata. CDR3 in amino acids: CASSVVNADTDTQYF. The DNA for the CDR3 is TGTGCCAGCAGCGTAGTAAACGCAGACACAGATACGCAGTATTTT. The full variable domain, with the rest looked up from reference TRBV9 and TRBJ2-3, is DSGVTQTPKHLITATGQRVTLRCSPRSGDLSVYWYQQSLDQGLQFLIQYYNGEERAKGNILERFSAQQFPDLHSELNLSSLELGDSALYFCASSVVNADTDTQYFGPGTRLTVL.